This TCR beta chain was retrieved from a study of human T cells and chemical hapten exposure. TCRdb re-derived calls from the RACE reads in MiXCR, one entry per CDR3 protein. The repertoire holds about 80,000 distinct CDR3 sequences, with approximately 10% as singletons. V was cut by 6 bases and J by 7 bases, with 13 bases left in between. This CDR3 has 13 amino acids. Looked up from germline, CDR1 is DFQATT and CDR2 is SNEGSKA (reference sequence). Time point meaning: patch test 1, 2 weeks after DPC sensitization. Sample treatment: therapeutic diphenylcyclopropenone sensitization with weekly scalp DPC. This clonotype has more than one count but fewer than ten.

The receptor was derived from a woman between 45 and 60 years old with alopecia areata. Some clones in this sample may be carry-over from other donors' samples. The gene calls are TRBV20-1 and TRBJ1-6; D unclear. Material: whole blood, obtained in connection with sensitization to the hapten diphenylcyclopropenone (DPC). This CDR3 is CSAPTDRNSPLHF. CDR3 nucleotides: TGCAGTGCGCCTACAGATCGAAATTCACCCCTCCACTTT.